This T cell receptor (beta chain) was retrieved from a study of cytomegalovirus exposure and HLA in healthy donors. About the research overall: Later analysis reported that the approximately 120 validation repertoires shared the platform of the approximately 620 first-cohort repertoires. Study-wide points: Both high specificity and high sensitivity reportedly marked the classifier's diagnosis of cytomegalovirus status. Cytomegalovirus-associated TCR beta chains were listed, numbering some 180.

The donors belonged to the roughly 110-subject validation cohort, separate from the roughly 650-subject first cohort. Clones were sequenced by immunoSEQ multiplex PCR, and TCRdb holds only the in-frame ones, with some missing. The sample has 350,000 or so clones; roughly 85% are singletons. To note about this clone: Its matching antigen is unknown.

V lost 2 bases, J lost 5 bases, and 9 bases stayed unmatched. CDR1 LGHNA and CDR2 YSLEER come from the germline V gene. The CDR3 has 15 residues. The sequenced sample was PBMCs. The rearrangement joins TRBV4-3 to TRBJ2-7; 7 bases fit TRBD1. The receptor comes from a woman aged 18-29 years in good health and CMV-seronegative. CDR3 sequence reads: CASSQLQGIDNEQYF. The CDR3 nucleotides read TGCGCCAGCAGCCAATTACAGGGGATTGACAACGAGCAGTACTTC.